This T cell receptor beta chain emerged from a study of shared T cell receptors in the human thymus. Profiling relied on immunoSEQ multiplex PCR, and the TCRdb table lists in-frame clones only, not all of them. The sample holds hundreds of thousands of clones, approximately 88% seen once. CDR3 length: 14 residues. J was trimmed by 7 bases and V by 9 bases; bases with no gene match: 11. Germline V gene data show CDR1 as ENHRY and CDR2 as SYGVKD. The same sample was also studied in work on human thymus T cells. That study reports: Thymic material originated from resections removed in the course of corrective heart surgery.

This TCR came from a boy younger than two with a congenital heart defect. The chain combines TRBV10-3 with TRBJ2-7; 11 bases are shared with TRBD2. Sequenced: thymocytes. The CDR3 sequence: CAMARTSGLGEQYF. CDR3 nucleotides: TGTGCCATGGCCAGGACTAGCGGGCTCGGGGAGCAGTACTTC.